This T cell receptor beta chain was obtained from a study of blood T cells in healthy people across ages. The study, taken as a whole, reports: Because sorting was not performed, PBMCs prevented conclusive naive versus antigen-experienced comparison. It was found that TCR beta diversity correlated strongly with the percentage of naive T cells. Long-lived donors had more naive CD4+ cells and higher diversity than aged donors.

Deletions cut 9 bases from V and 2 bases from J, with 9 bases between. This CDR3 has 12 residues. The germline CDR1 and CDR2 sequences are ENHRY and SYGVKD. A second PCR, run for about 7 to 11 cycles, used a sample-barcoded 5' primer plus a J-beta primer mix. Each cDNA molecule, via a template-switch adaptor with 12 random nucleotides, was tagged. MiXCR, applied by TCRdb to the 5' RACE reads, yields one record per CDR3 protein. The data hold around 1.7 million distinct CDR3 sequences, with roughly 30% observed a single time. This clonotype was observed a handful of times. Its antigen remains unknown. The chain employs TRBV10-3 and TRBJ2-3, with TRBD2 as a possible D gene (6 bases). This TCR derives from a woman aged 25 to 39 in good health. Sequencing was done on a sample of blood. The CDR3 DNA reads TGTGCCATAGCGGGCTCCACAGATACGCAGTATTTT. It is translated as CAIAGSTDTQYF.